The 8 T cell receptor beta chains below were found in one sample sequenced in a study of T cell responses to AZD1222 COVID-19 vaccine. Method: immunoSEQ multiplex PCR; TCRdb's copy keeps in-frame clones and lacks some. The sample consists of around 120,000 clones, around 89% of them appearing once. This sample comprised peripheral blood, obtained on day 0 of AZD1222 vaccination. Receptors were obtained from an adult in good health.

V usage is TRBV4-1 and J usage is TRBJ2-6; 8 bases fit TRBD1. V shed 3 bases and J 0 bases; nucleotides not matched to a gene: 7. The CDR3 spans 18 residues. The germline V gene has CDR1 MGHRA and CDR2 YSYEKL. The CDR3 sequence is CASSHTGQGRSGANVLTF. CDR3 sequence (DNA): TGCGCCAGCAGCCACACCGGACAGGGCCGCTCTGGGGCCAACGTCCTGACTTTC.

This clone was counted between two and nine times. The V gene is TRBV19, the J gene TRBJ1-5; the D is unclear. The germline V gene has CDR1 LNHDA and CDR2 SQIVND (reference sequence). Trimming cost V 0 bases and J 5 bases, with 5 bases left between them. This CDR3 spans 13 amino acids. CDR3 loop: CASSIEEDQPQHF. The CDR3 DNA reads TGTGCCAGTAGTATAGAAGAGGATCAGCCCCAGCATTTT.

V is TRBV18 and J is TRBJ1-5, with a possible D match to TRBD1 (5 bases). Germline lookup yields CDR1 KGHSH and CDR2 LQKENI. The length of the CDR3 is 14 residues. V shed 3 bases and J shed 0 bases, with 6 bases lying between them. CDR3 loop: CASSPGLSNQPQHF. Written as DNA, the CDR3 is TGTGCCAGCTCACCGGGACTTAGCAATCAGCCCCAGCATTTT.

The CDR3 nucleotides are TGTGCCAGCAGCTTGATTGTTTACGGGGGATTCAGCACAGATACGCAGTATTTT. Protein: CASSLIVYGGFSTDTQYF. V gene TRBV7-2 combines with J gene TRBJ2-3; possible D gene TRBD2, 6 bases. This CDR3 is 18 amino acids long. Trimming stripped 3 bases from V and 0 bases from J, with 19 bases between. CDR1 SGHTA and CDR2 FQGNSA come from the germline V gene.

This chain uses TRBV19 with TRBJ1-5; D unresolved. Trimming shortened V by 7 bases and J by 4 bases, and 11 bases separated the two germline ends. Germline V gene sequence: CDR1 LNHDA, CDR2 SQIVND (reference sequence). The CDR3 totals 13 residues. The CDR3: CASKLSRNQPQHF. Here the CDR3 DNA reads TGTGCCAGTAAATTGTCCCGGAATCAGCCCCAGCATTTT.

The chain combines TRBV6-1 with TRBJ1-2, with unresolved D. This CDR3 contains 10 residues. Deletions cut 2 bases from V and 14 bases from J, with 9 bases between. Germline values: CDR1 MNHNS, CDR2 SASEGT. The CDR3 nucleotides read TGTGCCAGCAGTGAATGGGATGGGACCTTC. It translates to CASSEWDGTF.

The chain combines TRBV3-1 (or the pseudogene TRBV3-2) with TRBJ2-3, with 7 bases matching TRBD1. The CDR3 spans 14 residues. Unmatched junction bases numbered 9, after V lost 4 bases and J lost 8 bases. Germline V CDR1 and CDR2: LGHDT, YNNKEL (reference sequence). The CDR3: CASSPTPDRSTQYF. The CDR3 DNA is TGTGCCAGCAGCCCAACCCCGGACAGGAGTACGCAGTATTTT.

The V call is TRBV18, the J call TRBJ1-1; D is undetermined. Trimming took 4 bases from V and 2 from J, leaving 8 bases between them. Germline V gene sequence: CDR1 KGHSH, CDR2 LQKENI. The CDR3 consists of 13 residues. The CDR3 DNA reads TGTGCCAGCTCACTAACCATCAACACTGAAGCTTTCTTT. Protein: CASSLTINTEAFF. The full variable domain, with the rest looked up from reference TRBV18 and TRBJ1-1, is NAGVMQNPRHLVRRRGQEARLRCSPMKGHSHVYWYRQLPEEGLKFMVYLQKENIIDESGMPKERFSAEFPKEGPSILRIQQVVRGDSAAYFCASSLTINTEAFFGQGTRLTVV.